This T cell receptor beta chain originates from a study of CD8 T cells in Susac syndrome. Reverse transcription of roughly 0.5 to 1 ug RNA was performed with random hexamers. An immunoSEQ multiplex PCR generated amplified TCR beta CDR3 products spanning 54 Vbeta and 13 Jbeta. Each CDR3 protein is one row after TCRdb ran MiXCR on the immunoSEQ multiplex PCR reads. The sample comprises some 200,000 distinct CDR3 sequences, 90% to 95% of which are singletons, and roughly 0.088% rests with the top ten. The T cells that were sequenced for TCR beta were CD8+ and CD4+ cells from blood. The multiple sclerosis controls consisted of treatment-naive patients with relapsing-remitting disease, either stable or active. The clonotype originates from a human donor with multiple sclerosis. Sequencing used CD4+ T cells from PBMCs.

CDR3 coding DNA: TGCGCCAGCAGCCAAAGCCTGAGGGATGGCTACACCTTC. Translating gives CASSQSLRDGYTF. This chain uses TRBV4-1 with TRBJ1-2; D call uncertain. The CDR3 extends over 13 amino acids. The V and J ends lost 2 bases and 6 bases respectively, with 10 bases between them. Germline V gene lookup returns CDR1 MGHRA and CDR2 YSYEKL.